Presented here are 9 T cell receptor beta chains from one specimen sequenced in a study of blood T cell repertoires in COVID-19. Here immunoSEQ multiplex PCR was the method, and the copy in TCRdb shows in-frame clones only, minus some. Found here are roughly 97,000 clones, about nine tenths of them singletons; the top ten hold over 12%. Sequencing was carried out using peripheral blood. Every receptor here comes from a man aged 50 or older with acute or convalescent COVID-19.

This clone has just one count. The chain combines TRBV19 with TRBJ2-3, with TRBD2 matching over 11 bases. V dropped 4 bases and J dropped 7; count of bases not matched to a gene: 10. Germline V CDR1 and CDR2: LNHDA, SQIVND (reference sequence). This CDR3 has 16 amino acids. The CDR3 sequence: CASSKAVSGRGNTQYF. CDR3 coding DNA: TGTGCCAGTAGTAAGGCTGTTAGCGGGAGGGGAAATACGCAGTATTTT. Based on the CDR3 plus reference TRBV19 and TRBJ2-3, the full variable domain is DGGITQSPKYLFRKEGQNVTLSCEQNLNHDAMYWYRQDPGQGLRLIYYSQIVNDFQKGDIAEGYSVSREKKESFPLTVTSAQKNPTAFYLCASSKAVSGRGNTQYFGPGTRLTVL.

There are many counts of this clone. CDR3 in amino acids: CASSELRYGYTF. As DNA, the CDR3 is TGTGCCAGCAGTGAACTCCGCTATGGCTACACCTTC. The chain is built from TRBV6-1 and TRBJ1-2; no clear D. The CDR3 totals 12 residues. CDR1 and CDR2 (germline): MNHNS, SASEGT. V was clipped by 2 bases and J by 4 bases, with 5 bases between them.

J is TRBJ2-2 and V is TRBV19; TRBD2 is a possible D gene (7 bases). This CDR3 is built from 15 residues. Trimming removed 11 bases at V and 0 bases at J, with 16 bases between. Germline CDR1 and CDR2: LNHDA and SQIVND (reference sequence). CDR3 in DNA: TGTGCCTCAAGGGGGGGGACCACGAACACCGGGGAGCTGTTTTTT. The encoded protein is CASRGGTTNTGELFF. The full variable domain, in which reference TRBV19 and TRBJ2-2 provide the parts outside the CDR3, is DGGITQSPKYLFRKEGQNVTLSCEQNLNHDAMYWYRQDPGQGLRLIYYSQIVNDFQKGDIAEGYSVSREKKESFPLTVTSAQKNPTAFYLCASRGGTTNTGELFFGEGSRLTVL.

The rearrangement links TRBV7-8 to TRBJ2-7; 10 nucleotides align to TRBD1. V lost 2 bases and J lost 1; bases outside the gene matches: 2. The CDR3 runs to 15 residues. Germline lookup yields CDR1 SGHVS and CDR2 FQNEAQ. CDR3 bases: TGTGCCAGCAGCTTACCGGGACAGGGGTCCTACGAGCAGTACTTC. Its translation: CASSLPGQGSYEQYF.

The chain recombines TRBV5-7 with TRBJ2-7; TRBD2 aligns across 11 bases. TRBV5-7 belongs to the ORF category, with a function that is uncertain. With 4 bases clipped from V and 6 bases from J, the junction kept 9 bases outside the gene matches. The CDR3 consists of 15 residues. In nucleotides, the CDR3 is TGTGCCAGCAGCCTTAGCGGGAGGGCCATCTGCGAGCAGTACTTC. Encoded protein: CASSLSGRAICEQYF.

The CDR3 region is CAGATSGRETQYF. The CDR3 DNA reads as TGTGCCGGCGCGACTAGCGGGAGGGAGACCCAGTACTTC. This chain joins TRBV5-4 and TRBJ2-5; 13 nucleotides align to TRBD2. Germline V lookup: CDR1 SGHNT, CDR2 YYREEE (reference sequence). J was trimmed by 5 bases and V by 10 bases; bases with no gene match: 5. The CDR3 is made up of 13 amino acids.

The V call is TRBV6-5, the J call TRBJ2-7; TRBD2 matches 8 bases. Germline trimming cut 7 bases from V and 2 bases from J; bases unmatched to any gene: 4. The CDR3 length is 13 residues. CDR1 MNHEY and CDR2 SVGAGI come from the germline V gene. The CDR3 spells CASTGLAPYEQYF. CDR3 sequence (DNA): TGTGCCAGCACCGGACTAGCTCCCTACGAGCAGTACTTC.

CDR3 residues: CASSQAGSPPYEQYF. The CDR3 nucleotides read TGCGCCAGCAGCCAAGCAGGATCCCCCCCCTACGAGCAGTACTTC. The chain uses TRBV5-1 and TRBJ2-7; D gene unclear. CDR3 length: 15 amino acids. CDR1 is SGHRS, CDR2 YFSETQ, per germline. V lost 4 bases and J lost 2, with 16 bases in between. The entire variable domain, with the rest obtained from reference TRBV5-1 and TRBJ2-7, is as follows: KAGVTQTPRYLIKTRGQQVTLSCSPISGHRSVSWYQQTPGQGLQFLFEYFSETQRNKGNFPGRFSGRQFSNSRSEMNVSTLELGDSALYLCASSQAGSPPYEQYFGPGTRLTVT.

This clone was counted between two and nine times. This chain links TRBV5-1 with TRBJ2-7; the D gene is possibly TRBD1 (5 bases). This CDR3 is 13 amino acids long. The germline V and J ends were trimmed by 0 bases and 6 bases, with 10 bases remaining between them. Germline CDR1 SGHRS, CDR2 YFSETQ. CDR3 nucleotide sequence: TGCGCCAGCAGCTTGGCCCTTAGGGGCGAGCAGTACTTC. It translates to CASSLALRGEQYF.